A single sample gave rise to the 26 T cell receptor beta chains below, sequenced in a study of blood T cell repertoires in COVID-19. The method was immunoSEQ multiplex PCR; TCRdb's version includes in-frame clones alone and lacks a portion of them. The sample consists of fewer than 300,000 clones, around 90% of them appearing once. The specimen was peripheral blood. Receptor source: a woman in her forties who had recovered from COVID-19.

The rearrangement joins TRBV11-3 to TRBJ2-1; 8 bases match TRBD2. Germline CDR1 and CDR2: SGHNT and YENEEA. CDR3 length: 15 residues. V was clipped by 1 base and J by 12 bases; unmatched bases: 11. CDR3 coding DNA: TGTGCCAGCAGCTTAGGGGGGGTTAGCGGGATCCGGCAGTTCTTC. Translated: CASSLGGVSGIRQFF.

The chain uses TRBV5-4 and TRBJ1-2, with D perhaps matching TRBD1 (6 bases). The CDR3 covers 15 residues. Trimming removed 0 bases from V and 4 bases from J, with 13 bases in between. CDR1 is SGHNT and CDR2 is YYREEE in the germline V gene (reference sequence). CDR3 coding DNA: TGTGCCAGCAGCTTGGTCAGGGGACAATTCTATGGCTACACCTTC. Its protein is CASSLVRGQFYGYTF.

CDR3 nucleotides: TGTGCCAGCAGCCCCCTGGGCAGGTCAGACACCGGGGAGCTGTTTTTT. The encoded protein is CASSPLGRSDTGELFF. This rearrangement joins TRBV7-9 to TRBJ2-2; no clear D gene. The CDR3 is 16 residues long. The ends were cut back, 5 bases at V and 3 bases at J, with 16 bases in the middle. Looked up from germline, CDR1 is SEHNR and CDR2 is FQNEAQ (reference sequence).

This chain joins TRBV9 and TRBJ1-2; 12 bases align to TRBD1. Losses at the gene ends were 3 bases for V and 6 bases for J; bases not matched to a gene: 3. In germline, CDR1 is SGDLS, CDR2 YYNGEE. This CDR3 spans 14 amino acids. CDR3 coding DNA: TGTGCCAGCAGCGGGGACAGGGGGCTTGATGGCTACACCTTC. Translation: CASSGDRGLDGYTF.

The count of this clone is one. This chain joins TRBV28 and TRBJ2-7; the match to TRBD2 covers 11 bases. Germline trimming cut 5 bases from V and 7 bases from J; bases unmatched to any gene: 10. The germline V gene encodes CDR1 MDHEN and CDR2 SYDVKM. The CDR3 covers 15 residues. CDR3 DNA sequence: TGTGCCAGCAGTACCCTAGCGGGAGGACTCGGGGAGCAGTACTTC. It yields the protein CASSTLAGGLGEQYF.

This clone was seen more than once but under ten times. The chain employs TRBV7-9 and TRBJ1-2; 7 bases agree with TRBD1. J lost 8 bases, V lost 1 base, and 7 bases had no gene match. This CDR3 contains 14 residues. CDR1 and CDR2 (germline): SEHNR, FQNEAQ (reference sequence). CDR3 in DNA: TGTGCCAGCAGCTTAGAGGGGGGACAGCAGGGCTACACCTTC. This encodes CASSLEGGQQGYTF.

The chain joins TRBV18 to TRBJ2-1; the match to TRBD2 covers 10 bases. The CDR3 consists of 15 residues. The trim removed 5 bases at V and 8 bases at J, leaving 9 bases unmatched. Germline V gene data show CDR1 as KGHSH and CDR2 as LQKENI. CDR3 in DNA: TGTGCCAGCTCATCATCTAGCGGGAGAGTCGATGAGCAGTTCTTC. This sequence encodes CASSSSSGRVDEQFF.

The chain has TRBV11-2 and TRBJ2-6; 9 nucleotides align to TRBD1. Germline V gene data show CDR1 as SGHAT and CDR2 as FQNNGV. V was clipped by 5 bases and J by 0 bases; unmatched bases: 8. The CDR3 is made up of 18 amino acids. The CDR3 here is CASSPNRGPSSGANVLTF. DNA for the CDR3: TGTGCCAGCAGCCCCAACAGGGGGCCTAGCTCTGGGGCCAACGTCCTGACTTTC.

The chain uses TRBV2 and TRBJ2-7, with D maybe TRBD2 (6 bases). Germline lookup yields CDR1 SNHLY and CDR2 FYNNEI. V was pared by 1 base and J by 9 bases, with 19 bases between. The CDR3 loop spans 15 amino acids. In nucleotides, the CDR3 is TGTGCCAGCAGTGAAGGGGGTGGAGGGCCCCTAGGGCAGTACGTC. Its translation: CASSEGGGGPLGQYV.

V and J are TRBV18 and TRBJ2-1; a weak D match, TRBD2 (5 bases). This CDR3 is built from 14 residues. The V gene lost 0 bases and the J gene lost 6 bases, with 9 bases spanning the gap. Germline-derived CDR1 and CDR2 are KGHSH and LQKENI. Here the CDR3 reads CASSPPEAVNEQFF. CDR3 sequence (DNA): TGTGCCAGCTCACCACCGGAGGCCGTCAATGAGCAGTTCTTC. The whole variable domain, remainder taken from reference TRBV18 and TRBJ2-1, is NAGVMQNPRHLVRRRGQEARLRCSPMKGHSHVYWYRQLPEEGLKFMVYLQKENIIDESGMPKERFSAEFPKEGPSILRIQQVVRGDSAAYFCASSPPEAVNEQFFGPGTRLTVL.

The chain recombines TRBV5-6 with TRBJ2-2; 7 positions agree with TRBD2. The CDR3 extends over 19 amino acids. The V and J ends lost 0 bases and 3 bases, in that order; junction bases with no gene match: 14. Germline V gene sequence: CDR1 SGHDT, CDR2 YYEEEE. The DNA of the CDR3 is TGTGCCAGCAGCTTGGCCGTCGTGCGGAAGGGAGGGTACACCGGGGAGCTGTTTTTT. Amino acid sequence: CASSLAVVRKGGYTGELFF.

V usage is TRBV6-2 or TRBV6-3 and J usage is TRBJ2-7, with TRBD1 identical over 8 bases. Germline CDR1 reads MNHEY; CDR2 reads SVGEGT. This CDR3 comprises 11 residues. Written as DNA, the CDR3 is TGTGCCAGCAGTTCAGGGGGCGGTTTTTCCGTC. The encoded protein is CASSSGGGFSV.

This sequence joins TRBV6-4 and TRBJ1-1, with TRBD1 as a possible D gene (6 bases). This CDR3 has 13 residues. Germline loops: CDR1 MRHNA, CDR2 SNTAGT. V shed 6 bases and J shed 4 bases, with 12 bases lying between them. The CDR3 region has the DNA TGTGCCAGCAGCGCCGTAGGGGGCACTGAAGCTTTCTTT. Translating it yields CASSAVGGTEAFF.

DNA for the CDR3: TGTGCCAGCAGCGTAGGGGTGGGGAGAGCTGGAAACACCATATATTTT. Protein: CASSVGVGRAGNTIYF. The chain is built from TRBV9 and TRBJ1-3, with D uncertain. This CDR3 spans 16 amino acids. Germline lookup yields CDR1 SGDLS and CDR2 YYNGEE. V was pared by 0 bases and J by 2 bases, with 12 bases between.

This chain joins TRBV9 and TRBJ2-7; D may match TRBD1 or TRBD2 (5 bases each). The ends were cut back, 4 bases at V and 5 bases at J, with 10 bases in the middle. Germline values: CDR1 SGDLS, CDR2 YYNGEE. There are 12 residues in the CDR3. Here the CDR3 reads CASSLEGHEQYF. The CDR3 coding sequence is TGTGCCAGCAGCCTAGAGGGGCACGAGCAGTACTTC.

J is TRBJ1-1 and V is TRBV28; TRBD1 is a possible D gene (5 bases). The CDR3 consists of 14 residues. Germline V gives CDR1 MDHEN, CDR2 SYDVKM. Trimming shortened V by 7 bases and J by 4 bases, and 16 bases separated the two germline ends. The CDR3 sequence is CASTGGPGGTEAFF. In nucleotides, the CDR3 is TGTGCCAGCACGGGTGGGCCGGGGGGCACTGAAGCTTTCTTT.

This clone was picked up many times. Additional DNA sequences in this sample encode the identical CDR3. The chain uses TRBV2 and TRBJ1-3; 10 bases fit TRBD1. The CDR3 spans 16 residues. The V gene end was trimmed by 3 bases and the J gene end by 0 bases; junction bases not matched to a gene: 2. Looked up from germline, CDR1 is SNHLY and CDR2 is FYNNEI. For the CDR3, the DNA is TGTGCCAGCAGTGAGGGACAGGGGAACTCTGGAAACACCATATATTTT. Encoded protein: CASSEGQGNSGNTIYF.

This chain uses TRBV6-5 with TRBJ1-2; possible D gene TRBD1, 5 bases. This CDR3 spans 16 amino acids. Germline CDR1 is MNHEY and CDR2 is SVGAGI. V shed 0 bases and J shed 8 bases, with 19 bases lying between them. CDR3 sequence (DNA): TGTGCCAGCAGTTACTCGGGGCAGGGACTGTGGCTAGGCTACACCTTC. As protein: CASSYSGQGLWLGYTF.

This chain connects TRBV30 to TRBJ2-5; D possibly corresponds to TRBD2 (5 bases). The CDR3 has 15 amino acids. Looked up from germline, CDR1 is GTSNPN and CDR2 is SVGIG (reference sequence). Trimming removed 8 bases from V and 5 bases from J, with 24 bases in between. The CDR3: CARMGPRGLLETQYF. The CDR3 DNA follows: TGTGCCCGGATGGGCCCCCGGGGATTATTGGAGACCCAGTACTTC.

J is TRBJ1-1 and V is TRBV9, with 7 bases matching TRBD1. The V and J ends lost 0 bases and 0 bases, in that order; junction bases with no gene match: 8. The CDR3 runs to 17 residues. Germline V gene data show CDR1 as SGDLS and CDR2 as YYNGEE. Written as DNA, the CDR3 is TGTGCCAGCAGCGTAGATCCCCCGGGGACAGTGAACACTGAAGCTTTCTTT. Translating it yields CASSVDPPGTVNTEAFF.

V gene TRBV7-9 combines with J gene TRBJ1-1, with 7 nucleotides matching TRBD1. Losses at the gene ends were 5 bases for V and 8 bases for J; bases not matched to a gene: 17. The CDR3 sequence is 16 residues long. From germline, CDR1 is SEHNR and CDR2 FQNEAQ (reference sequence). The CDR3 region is CASSPPYRGRGVEAFF. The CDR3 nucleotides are TGTGCCAGCAGCCCCCCCTACAGGGGAAGGGGTGTCGAAGCTTTCTTT. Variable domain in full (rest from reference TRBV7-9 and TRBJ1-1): DTGVSQNPRHKITKRGQNVTFRCDPISEHNRLYWYRQTLGQGPEFLTYFQNEAQLEKSRLLSDRFSAERPKGSFSTLEIQRTEQGDSAMYLCASSPPYRGRGVEAFFGQGTRLTVV.

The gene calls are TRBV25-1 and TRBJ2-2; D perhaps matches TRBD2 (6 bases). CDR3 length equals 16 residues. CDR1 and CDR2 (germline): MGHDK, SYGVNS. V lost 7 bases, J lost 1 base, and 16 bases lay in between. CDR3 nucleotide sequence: TGTGCCAGCACCAAAAGGGACTCTCTGAACACCGGGGAGCTGTTTTTT. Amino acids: CASTKRDSLNTGELFF.

This CDR3 reads CASSLPTGTHNEQFF. The DNA for the CDR3 is TGTGCCAGCAGCCTACCGACAGGGACCCACAATGAGCAGTTCTTC. The rearrangement uses TRBV7-8 and TRBJ2-1, with 7 bases fitting TRBD1. This CDR3 has 15 residues. Germline loops: CDR1 SGHVS, CDR2 FQNEAQ. After removal of 5 bases from V and 5 bases from J, the junction contained 9 bases not matched to a gene.

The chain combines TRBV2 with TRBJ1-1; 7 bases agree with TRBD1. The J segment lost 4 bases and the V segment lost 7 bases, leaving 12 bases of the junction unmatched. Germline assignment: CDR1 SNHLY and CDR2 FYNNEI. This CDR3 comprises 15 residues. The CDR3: CASIPGDRVRTEAFF. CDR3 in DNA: TGTGCCAGCATCCCCGGAGACAGGGTCCGCACTGAAGCTTTCTTT.

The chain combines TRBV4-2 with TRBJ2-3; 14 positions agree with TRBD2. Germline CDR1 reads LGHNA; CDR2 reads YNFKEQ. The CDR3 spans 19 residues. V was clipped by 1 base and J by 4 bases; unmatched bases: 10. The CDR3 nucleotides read TGTGCCAGCAGCCAAGGACTAGCGGGAGGGCTGGGTGTGTCAGATACGCAGTATTTT. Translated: CASSQGLAGGLGVSDTQYF.

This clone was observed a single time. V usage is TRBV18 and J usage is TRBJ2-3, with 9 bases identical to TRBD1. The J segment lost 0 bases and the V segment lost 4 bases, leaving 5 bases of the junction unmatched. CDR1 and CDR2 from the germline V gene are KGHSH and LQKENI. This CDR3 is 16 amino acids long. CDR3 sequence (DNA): TGTGCCAGCTCACGAGGACAGGGGCGAAGCACAGATACGCAGTATTTT. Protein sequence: CASSRGQGRSTDTQYF.